These 11 T cell receptor beta chains share one sample of origin, sequenced in a study of identical twins listed by TCRdb under 2016. Libraries were constructed by 5' RACE. Instrument on record: Illumina HiSeq 2000. In TCRdb, the public reads were trimmed at Q25 with fastp and aligned with MiXCR, with productive beta chains retained. Identical CDR3 proteins give one entry, which carries the most common genes and DNA. The sample records 500,000 to 550,000 distinct CDR3 sequences, about 20% of which are singletons. Together, the top ten hold roughly 0.91% of the sample. These data were likewise used in another study, on T cells expressing NK-cell markers.

The material sequenced was CD4+ T cells sorted from blood. These receptor sequences come from a woman in her late teens or twenties in good health.

This clonotype occurred a few times. This chain links TRBV29-1 with TRBJ2-3, with D perhaps matching TRBD2 (5 bases). Germline V gene data show CDR1 as SQVTM and CDR2 as ANQGSEA. V was cut by 6 bases and J by 5 bases, with 18 bases left in between. The CDR3 consists of 14 residues. The DNA for the CDR3 is TGCAGCGTGGAGACTATTCGCTGGAGAGATACGCAGTATTTT. It yields the protein CSVETIRWRDTQYF.

This clonotype was seen more than once but under ten times. The rearrangement uses TRBV10-3 and TRBJ2-7, with D possibly called TRBD1 or TRBD2 (5 bases each). Germline CDR1 is ENHRY and CDR2 is SYGVKD. The ends were cut back, 10 bases at V and 3 bases at J, with 22 bases in the middle. This CDR3 contains 15 residues. CDR3 in amino acids: CATTPGPSANYEQYF. The CDR3 region has the DNA TGTGCCACGACCCCGGGGCCCTCCGCGAACTACGAGCAGTACTTC.

The chain uses TRBV20-1 and TRBJ2-1; a possible D gene is TRBD2 (5 bases). Germline loops: CDR1 DFQATT, CDR2 SNEGSKA (reference sequence). This CDR3 region has 16 residues. Trimming cost V 3 bases and J 4 bases, with 19 bases left between them. As DNA, the CDR3 is TGCAGTGCTAGTAAGTTTCGGCTAGCCGTTTACAATGAGCAGTTCTTC. It yields the protein CSASKFRLAVYNEQFF.

This clonotype showed up many times. The rearrangement uses TRBV12-3 or TRBV12-4 and TRBJ1-2; no definite D call. The CDR3 sequence is 11 residues long. V lost 6 bases to trimming and J lost 4 bases, with 6 bases between them. In DNA form, the CDR3 reads TGTGCCAGCAGGTGGACCTATGGCTACACCTTC. It encodes CASRWTYGYTF.

This clonotype was counted between two and nine times. This CDR3 is CSARELYNEQFF. CDR3 sequence (DNA): TGCAGTGCTAGAGAACTGTACAATGAGCAGTTCTTC. The chain combines TRBV20-1 with TRBJ2-1; the D is unclear. Germline-derived CDR1 and CDR2 are DFQATT and SNEGSKA (reference sequence). The CDR3 runs to 12 residues. V was cut by 0 bases and J by 4 bases, with 4 bases left in between.

This CDR3 is CASSRRGQGPSDTQYF. CDR3 DNA sequence: TGTGCCAGCAGCCGACGGGGGCAGGGACCCTCGGATACGCAGTATTTT. J is TRBJ2-3 and V is TRBV2, with D possibly being TRBD1 or TRBD2 (6 bases each). CDR1 and CDR2 (germline): SNHLY, FYNNEI. There are 16 residues in the CDR3. V shed 6 bases and J shed 6 bases, with 22 bases lying between them.

V and J are TRBV12-3 or TRBV12-4 and TRBJ2-7; D remains unclear. The CDR3 totals 12 residues. Trimming took 3 bases from V and 6 from J, leaving 9 bases between them. The CDR3 coding sequence is TGTGCCAGCAGTTTTCGAGACGCCGAGCAGTACTTC. Encoded protein: CASSFRDAEQYF.

This clonotype was seen a handful of times. The chain links TRBV12-3 or TRBV12-4 to TRBJ1-2; the D is unclear. The CDR3 loop spans 14 amino acids. The ends were cut back, 3 bases at V and 3 bases at J, with 11 bases in the middle. The CDR3 sequence is CASSFSRSDYGYTF. CDR3 DNA sequence: TGTGCCAGCAGTTTTTCCCGGTCGGACTATGGCTACACCTTC.

The V call is TRBV29-1, the J call TRBJ2-3; the match to TRBD2 covers 7 bases. There are 14 residues in the CDR3. After removal of 6 bases from V and 0 bases from J, the junction contained 6 bases not matched to a gene. Germline CDR1 SQVTM, CDR2 ANQGSEA. The CDR3 bases are TGCAGCGTCTTGCGGGGGACTAGCACAGATACGCAGTATTTT. Translating gives CSVLRGTSTDTQYF.

The chain carries TRBV20-1 and TRBJ2-5; 8 positions agree with TRBD1. This CDR3 contains 14 residues. Germline assignment: CDR1 DFQATT and CDR2 SNEGSKA (reference sequence). Trimming at V came to 4 bases and at J to 3 bases, leaving 7 bases not matched to a gene. The CDR3 DNA follows: TGCAGTGCTAACATACCGACAGGGGAAGAGACCCAGTACTTC. Residues: CSANIPTGEETQYF.

V and J are TRBV12-3 or TRBV12-4 and TRBJ2-2; no clear D. V was pared by 5 bases and J by 3 bases, with 4 bases between. The CDR3 sequence is 12 residues long. CDR3 coding DNA: TGTGCCAGCAGTGCTGACACCGGGGAGCTGTTTTTT. Amino acids: CASSADTGELFF.